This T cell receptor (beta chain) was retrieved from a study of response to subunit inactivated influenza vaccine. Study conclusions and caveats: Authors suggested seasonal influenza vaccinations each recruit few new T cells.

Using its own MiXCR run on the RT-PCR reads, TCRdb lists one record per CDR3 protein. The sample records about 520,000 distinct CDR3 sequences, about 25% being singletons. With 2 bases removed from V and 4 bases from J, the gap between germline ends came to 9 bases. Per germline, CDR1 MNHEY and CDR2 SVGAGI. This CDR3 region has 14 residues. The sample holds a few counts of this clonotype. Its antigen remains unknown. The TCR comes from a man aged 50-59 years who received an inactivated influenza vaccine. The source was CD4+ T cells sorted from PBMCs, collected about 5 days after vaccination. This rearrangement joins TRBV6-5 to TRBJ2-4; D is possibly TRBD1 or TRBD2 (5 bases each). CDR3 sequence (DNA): TGTGCCAGCAGTTACCGGGACGGTAAAAACATTCAGTACTTC. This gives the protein CASSYRDGKNIQYF.